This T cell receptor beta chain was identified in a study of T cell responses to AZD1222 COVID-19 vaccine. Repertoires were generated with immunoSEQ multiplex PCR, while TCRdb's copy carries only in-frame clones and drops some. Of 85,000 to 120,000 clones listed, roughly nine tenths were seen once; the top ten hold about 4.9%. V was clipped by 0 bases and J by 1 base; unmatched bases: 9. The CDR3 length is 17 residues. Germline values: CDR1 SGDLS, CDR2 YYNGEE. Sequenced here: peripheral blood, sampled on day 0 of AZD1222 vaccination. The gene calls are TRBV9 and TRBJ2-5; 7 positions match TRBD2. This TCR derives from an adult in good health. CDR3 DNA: TGTGCCAGCAGCGTAGCCCCGGCTAGCGGAATCCAAGAGACCCAGTACTTC. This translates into CASSVAPASGIQETQYF.